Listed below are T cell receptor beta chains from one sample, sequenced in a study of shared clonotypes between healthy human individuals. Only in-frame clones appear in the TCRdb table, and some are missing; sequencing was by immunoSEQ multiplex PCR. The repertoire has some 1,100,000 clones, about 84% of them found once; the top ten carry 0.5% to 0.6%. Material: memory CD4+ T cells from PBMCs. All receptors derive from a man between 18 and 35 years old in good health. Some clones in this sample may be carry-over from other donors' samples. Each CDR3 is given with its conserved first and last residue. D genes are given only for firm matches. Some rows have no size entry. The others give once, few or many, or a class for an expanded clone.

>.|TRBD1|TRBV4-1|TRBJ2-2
TGCGCCAGCAGCAGATTGGACAGGGAAGACGGGGAGCTGTTTTTT
CASSRLDREDGELFF
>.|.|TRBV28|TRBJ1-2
TGTGCCAGCAGCCCACCGCGCGTCGGGGTCTATGGCTACACCTTC
CASSPPRVGVYGYTF
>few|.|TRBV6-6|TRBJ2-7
TGTGCCAGCAGTAACCCGCCTGGCGAGCAGTACTTC
CASSNPPGEQYF
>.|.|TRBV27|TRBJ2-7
TGTGCCAGCATCGTCCCGATCTCCTACGAGCAGTACTTC
CASIVPISYEQYF
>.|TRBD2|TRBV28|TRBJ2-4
TGTGCCAGCAGTTTCGGGGGGGTCCGAGCGGCCAAAAACATTCAGTACTTC
CASSFGGVRAAKNIQYF
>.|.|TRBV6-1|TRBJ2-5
TGTGCCAGCAGTCCGGGTAGATATGGGACCCAGTACTTC
CASSPGRYGTQYF
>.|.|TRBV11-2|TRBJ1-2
TGTGCCAGCAGCTTAGATCTCTGGCAGGGGAACTATGGCTACACCTTC
CASSLDLWQGNYGYTF
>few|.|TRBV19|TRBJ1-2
TGTGCCAGTAGTATAGGCCCCGGGACAACTTATGGCTACACCTTC
CASSIGPGTTYGYTF
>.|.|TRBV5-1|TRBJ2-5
TGCGCCAGCAGCTTGGTTGCCGGGGTTGGGGAGACCCAGTACTTC
CASSLVAGVGETQYF
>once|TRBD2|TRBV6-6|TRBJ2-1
TGTGCCAGCAGTACAAGCGGGAGCAGTGAGCAGTTCTTC
CASSTSGSSEQFF
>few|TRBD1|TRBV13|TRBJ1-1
TGTGCCAGCAGTAACAAACCGGGACAGCAAGCTTTCTTT
CASSNKPGQQAFF
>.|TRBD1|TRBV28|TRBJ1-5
TGTGCCAGCCGGACAGGGGATAGCAATCAGCCCCAGCATTTT
CASRTGDSNQPQHF
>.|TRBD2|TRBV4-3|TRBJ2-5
TGCGCCAGCAGCCAAGATCCGCGGGGGGGAAGAGAGACCCAGTACTTC
CASSQDPRGGRETQYF
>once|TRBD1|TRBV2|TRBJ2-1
TGTGCCAGCACTGTAAACAGGGGCTCCTACAATGAGCAGTTCTTC
CASTVNRGSYNEQFF
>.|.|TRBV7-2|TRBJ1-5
TGTGCCAGCACCCCCCAGTGGGGACCGGGGCAGCCCCAGCATTTT
CASTPQWGPGQPQHF
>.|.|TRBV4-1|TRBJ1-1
TGCGCCAGCAGCCAAGGTCTTTGGGGAGAAGCTTTCTTT
CASSQGLWGEAFF
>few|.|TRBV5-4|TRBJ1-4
TGTGCCAGCAGCTTGGAGAGGGGGAATAATGAAAAACTGTTTTTT
CASSLERGNNEKLFF
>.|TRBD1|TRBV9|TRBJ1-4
TGTGCCAGCAGCGCGGACAGGCTTAATGAAAAACTGTTTTTT
CASSADRLNEKLFF
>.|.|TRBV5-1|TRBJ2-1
TGCGCCAGCAGCTTGGGGGCGCAGAGCTCCTACAATGAGCAGTTCTTC
CASSLGAQSSYNEQFF
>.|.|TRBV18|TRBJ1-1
TGTGCCAGCTCACAATCGACAGCTAACACTGAAGCTTTCTTT
CASSQSTANTEAFF
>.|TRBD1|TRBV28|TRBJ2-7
TGTGCCAGCAGTTCGTATTGGACAGGGGGGAACGAGCAGTACTTC
CASSSYWTGGNEQYF
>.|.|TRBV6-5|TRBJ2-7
TGTGCCAGCAGTAGAGCGGGTAGCCACCCCTACGAGCAGTACTTC
CASSRAGSHPYEQYF
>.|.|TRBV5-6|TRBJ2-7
TGTGCCAGCAGCCCCGGGACTGAGATCTACGAGCAGTACTTC
CASSPGTEIYEQYF
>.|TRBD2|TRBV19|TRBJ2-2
TGTGCCAGTAGTACCGCGGGAGGGATTATCGGGGAGCTGTTTTTT
CASSTAGGIIGELFF
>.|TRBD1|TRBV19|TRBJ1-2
TGTGCCAGTAGTCCTCGGGACAGGGAAATTAACTATGGCTACACCTTC
CASSPRDREINYGYTF
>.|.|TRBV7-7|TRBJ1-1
TGTGCCAGCAGCCCAGTGGGGGCGCACACTGAAGCTTTCTTT
CASSPVGAHTEAFF
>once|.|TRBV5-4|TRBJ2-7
TGTGCCAGCAGCTCAACAGCGGAAACGTACTACGAGCAGTACTTC
CASSSTAETYYEQYF
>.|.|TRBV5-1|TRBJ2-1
TGCGCCAGCAGCCTATACAATGAGCAGTTCTTC
CASSLYNEQFF
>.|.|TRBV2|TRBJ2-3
TGTGCCAGCAGCGGACAGTACACAGATACGCAGTATTTT
CASSGQYTDTQYF
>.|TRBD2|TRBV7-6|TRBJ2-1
TGTGCCAGCAGCCGGACTAGATACAATGAGCAGTTCTTC
CASSRTRYNEQFF
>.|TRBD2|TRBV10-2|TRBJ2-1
TGCGCCAGCCAACCTTATCTAGCGGGAGCCAATGAGCAGTTCTTC
CASQPYLAGANEQFF
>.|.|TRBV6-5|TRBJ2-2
TGTGCCAGCGCAAGCCCGGGGAACACCGGGGAGCTGTTTTTT
CASASPGNTGELFF
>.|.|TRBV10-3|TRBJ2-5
TGTGCCATCAGTGAGCAGCGGTTAGGGGAGACCCAGTACTTC
CAISEQRLGETQYF
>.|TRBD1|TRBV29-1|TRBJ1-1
TGCAGCGTTACAGGGGTGTCGAACACTGAAGCTTTCTTT
CSVTGVSNTEAFF
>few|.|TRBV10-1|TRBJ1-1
TGCGCCAGCAGTGAGGACAGATTCACTGAAGCTTTCTTT
CASSEDRFTEAFF
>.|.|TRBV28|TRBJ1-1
TGTGCCAGCAGTTTAATAGGGGTTACTGAAGCTTTCTTT
CASSLIGVTEAFF
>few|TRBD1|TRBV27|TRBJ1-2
TGTGCCAGCAGTTTTAGACAGGGGGTCGGTGGCTACACCTTC
CASSFRQGVGGYTF